Listed below are T cell receptor beta chains from one sample, sequenced in a study of shared clonotypes between healthy human individuals. Method: immunoSEQ multiplex PCR; TCRdb's copy keeps in-frame clones and lacks some. The sample lists roughly 850,000 clones, 90% to 98% occurring once. What was sequenced was naive CD8+ T cells sorted from blood. The source is a man under 40 in good health. The CDR3 runs from the conserved cysteine through the conserved F or W. The order of the fields is D gene, clone size, CDR3 length, V gene, J gene, CDR3 protein, CDR3 DNA. The D gene is left open where the match is weak. Only part of the rows carry a size: once, few, many, or a class if the clone is expanded.

>.|.|13|TRBV10-3|TRBJ1-2
CAAHPGGTGGYTF
TGTGCCGCCCACCCCGGGGGCACGGGAGGCTACACCTTC
>.|.|14|TRBV7-6|TRBJ2-2
CASSFRLGTGELFF
TGTGCCAGCAGCTTCCGCCTCGGAACCGGGGAGCTGTTTTTT
>.|.|15|TRBV5-6|TRBJ2-5
CASSFSRQARETQYF
TGTGCCAGCAGTTTTTCCCGACAGGCACGAGAGACCCAGTACTTC
>TRBD2|.|16|TRBV27|TRBJ2-7
CASSSATSGSSYEQYF
TGTGCCAGCAGTTCGGCTACTAGCGGGAGTTCCTACGAGCAGTACTTC
>.|.|13|TRBV6-5|TRBJ2-7
CASSYGGPYEQYF
TGTGCCAGCAGTTACGGGGGGCCCTACGAGCAGTACTTC
>.|.|13|TRBV5-4|TRBJ2-7
CASSLDGSYEQYF
TGTGCCAGCAGCTTGGATGGCTCCTACGAGCAGTACTTC
>.|.|14|TRBV6-6|TRBJ1-5
CASSYGGEGQPQHF
TGTGCCAGCAGTTACGGAGGGGAGGGTCAGCCCCAGCATTTT
>.|.|14|TRBV19|TRBJ2-7
CASSPGLQLYEQYF
TGTGCCAGTAGTCCGGGCCTACAGCTCTACGAGCAGTACTTC
>TRBD1|.|16|TRBV4-1|TRBJ2-7
CASSQAAGTASYEQYF
TGCGCCAGCAGCCAGGCCGCCGGGACAGCCTCCTACGAGCAGTACTTC
>TRBD1|.|16|TRBV7-9|TRBJ2-1
CASSNTGQGGHNEQFF
TGTGCCAGCAGCAATACCGGACAGGGGGGGCACAATGAGCAGTTCTTC
>TRBD2|.|15|TRBV7-6|TRBJ2-3
CASSLDGRSTDTQYF
TGTGCCAGCAGCTTAGACGGGAGGAGCACAGATACGCAGTATTTT
>.|once|13|TRBV29-1|TRBJ1-2
CTTFSQSNYGYTF
TGCACTACGTTCAGCCAATCTAACTATGGCTACACCTTC
>.|.|14|TRBV27|TRBJ1-2
CASSLSGGLYGYTF
TGTGCCAGCAGTTTATCGGGCGGCCTCTATGGCTACACCTTC
>.|.|12|TRBV19|TRBJ2-2
CASSPGSGELFF
TGTGCCAGTAGTCCAGGGTCCGGGGAGCTGTTTTTT
>.|.|14|TRBV28|TRBJ1-5
CASSLTGTNQPQHF
TGTGCCAGCAGCCTGACAGGTACTAATCAGCCCCAGCATTTT
>.|once|14|TRBV29-1|TRBJ2-1
CSVVGGTVANEQFF
TGCAGCGTTGTAGGGGGGACGGTAGCCAATGAGCAGTTCTTC
>.|.|15|TRBV5-1|TRBJ2-7
CASSWYPGNPYEQYF
TGCGCCAGCAGCTGGTACCCTGGAAATCCCTACGAGCAGTACTTC
>TRBD1|.|11|TRBV10-3|TRBJ1-4
CATSRRDREFF
TGTGCCACCTCTCGTCGGGACAGGGAGTTTTTT
>.|.|14|TRBV18|TRBJ1-5
CASSPGEANQPQHF
TGTGCCAGCTCACCAGGCGAGGCCAATCAGCCCCAGCATTTT
>.|.|15|TRBV7-8|TRBJ2-1
CASSLERSSYNEQFF
TGTGCCAGCAGCTTAGAGAGGAGCTCCTACAATGAGCAGTTCTTC
>.|.|11|TRBV9|TRBJ1-3
CASRRGNTIYF
TGTGCCAGCAGGAGGGGAAACACCATATATTTT
>.|.|14|TRBV10-1|TRBJ2-2
CASSEIGGTGELFF
TGCGCCAGCAGTGAGATAGGGGGGACCGGGGAGCTGTTTTTT
>.|.|13|TRBV27|TRBJ1-2
CASRGPVNYGYTF
TGTGCCAGCAGGGGACCGGTTAACTATGGCTACACCTTC
>.|.|10|TRBV9|TRBJ2-7
CASGSYEQYF
TGTGCCAGCGGGAGTTACGAGCAGTACTTC
>TRBD2|.|15|TRBV7-6|TRBJ2-1
CASSSSTSGSFGQFF
TGTGCCAGCAGCTCTTCGACTAGCGGGAGTTTTGGGCAGTTCTTC